This T cell receptor (beta chain) was profiled in a study of CD8 T cells in Susac syndrome. TCR beta sequencing was performed on blood CD8+ and CD4+ T cells. Isolation of CD8+ and CD4+ T cells was performed negatively, whereas enrichment of TEMRA cells was done by FACS. RNA in amounts of roughly 0.5 to 1 ug was reverse transcribed with random hexamers. Amplification of TCR beta CDR3 across 54 Vbeta and 13 Jbeta was performed with immunoSEQ multiplex PCR. TCRdb reprocessed the immunoSEQ multiplex PCR reads with MiXCR, giving one entry per CDR3 protein. This table holds 150,000 to 200,000 distinct CDR3 sequences, under 95% found once. The V end lost 5 bases, the J end lost 7 bases, and 12 bases lay between the germline ends. Germline V gene lookup returns CDR1 DFQATT and CDR2 SNEGSKA (reference sequence). CDR3 length: 12 amino acids.

The clonotype was recovered from a human donor in good health. The chain uses TRBV20-1 and TRBJ1-5, with D possibly being TRBD1 (6 bases). The specimen sequenced was CD4+ T cells from PBMCs. The CDR3 here is CSAGSGDQPQHF. The CDR3, as DNA: TGCAGTGCTGGTTCAGGGGACCAGCCCCAGCATTTT.